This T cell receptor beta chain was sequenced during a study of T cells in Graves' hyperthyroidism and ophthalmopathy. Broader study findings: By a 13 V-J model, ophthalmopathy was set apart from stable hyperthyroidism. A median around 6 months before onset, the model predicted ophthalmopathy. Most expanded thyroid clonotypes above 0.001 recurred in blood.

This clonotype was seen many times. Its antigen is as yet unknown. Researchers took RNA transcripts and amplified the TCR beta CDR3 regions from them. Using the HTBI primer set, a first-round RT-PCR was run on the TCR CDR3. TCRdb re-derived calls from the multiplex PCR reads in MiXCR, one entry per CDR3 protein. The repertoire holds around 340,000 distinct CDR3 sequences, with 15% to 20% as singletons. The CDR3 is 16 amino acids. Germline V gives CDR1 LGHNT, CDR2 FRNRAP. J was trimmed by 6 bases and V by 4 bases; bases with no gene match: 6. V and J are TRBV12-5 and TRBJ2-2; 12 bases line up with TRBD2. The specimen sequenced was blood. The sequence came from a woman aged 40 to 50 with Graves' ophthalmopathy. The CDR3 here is CASGYSTSGSAGELFF. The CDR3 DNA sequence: TGTGCTAGTGGTTACTCGACTAGCGGGAGTGCCGGGGAGCTGTTTTTT.